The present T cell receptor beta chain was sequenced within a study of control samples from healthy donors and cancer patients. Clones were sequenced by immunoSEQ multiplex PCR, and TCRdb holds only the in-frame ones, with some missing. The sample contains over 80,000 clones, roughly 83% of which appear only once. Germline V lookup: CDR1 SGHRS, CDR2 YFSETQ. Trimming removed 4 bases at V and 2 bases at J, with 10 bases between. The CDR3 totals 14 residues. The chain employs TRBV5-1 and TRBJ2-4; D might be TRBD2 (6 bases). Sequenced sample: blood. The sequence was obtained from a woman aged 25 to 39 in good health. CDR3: CASSLGDSKNIQYF. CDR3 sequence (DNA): TGCGCCAGCAGCCTGGGGGACTCCAAAAACATTCAGTACTTC.